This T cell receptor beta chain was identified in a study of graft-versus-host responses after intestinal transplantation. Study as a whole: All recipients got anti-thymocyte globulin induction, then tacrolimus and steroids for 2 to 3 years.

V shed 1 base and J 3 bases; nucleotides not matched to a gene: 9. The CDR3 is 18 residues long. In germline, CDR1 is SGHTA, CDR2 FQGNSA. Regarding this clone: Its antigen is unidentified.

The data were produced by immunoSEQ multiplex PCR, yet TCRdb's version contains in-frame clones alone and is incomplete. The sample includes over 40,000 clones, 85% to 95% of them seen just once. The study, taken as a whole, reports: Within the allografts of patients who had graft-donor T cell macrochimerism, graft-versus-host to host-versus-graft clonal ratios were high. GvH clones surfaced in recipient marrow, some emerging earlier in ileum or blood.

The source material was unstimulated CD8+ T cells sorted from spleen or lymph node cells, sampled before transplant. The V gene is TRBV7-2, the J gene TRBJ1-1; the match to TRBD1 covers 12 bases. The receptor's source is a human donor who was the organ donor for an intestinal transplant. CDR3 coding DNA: TGTGCCAGCAGCTTAGTGTTGTGGGACAGGGGGCTGGACACTGAAGCTTTCTTT. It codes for CASSLVLWDRGLDTEAFF.